One sample yielded the 3 T cell receptor beta chains listed below, sequenced in a study of blood T cell repertoires in COVID-19. Assay used: immunoSEQ multiplex PCR; TCRdb lists only in-frame clones, some missing. This table has 240,000 or so clones, about 90% appearing once. The specimen sequenced was peripheral blood. The source is a man aged 55 to 69 who had recovered from COVID-19.

This clone was counted only a few times. V is TRBV6-5 and J is TRBJ1-5; no clear D gene. Per the germline V gene, CDR1 is MNHEY and CDR2 is SVGAGI. The V end was cut by 0 bases, the J end by 6 bases, with 9 bases between. The CDR3 extends over 14 amino acids. This CDR3 reads CASSYSRGSQPQHF. The CDR3, as DNA: TGTGCCAGCAGTTACTCTAGAGGATCTCAGCCCCAGCATTTT.

The chain is built from TRBV27 and TRBJ1-5; D gene uncertain. The CDR3 has 15 amino acids. Trimming cost V 3 bases and J 3 bases, with 12 bases left between them. Germline CDR1 reads MNHEY; CDR2 reads SMNVEV (reference sequence). Here the CDR3 reads CASSFGARDNQPQHF. CDR3 coding DNA: TGTGCCAGCAGTTTCGGAGCCCGAGACAATCAGCCCCAGCATTTT.

The gene calls are TRBV5-1 and TRBJ2-1, with 7 bases fitting TRBD1. The CDR3 consists of 14 residues. Germline values: CDR1 SGHRS, CDR2 YFSETQ. With V trimmed by 4 bases and J by 10 bases, 11 bases remained unmatched. The CDR3 DNA follows: TGCGCCAGCAGCCTACAATACAGGGGTGGGGAGCAGTTCTTC. Amino acid sequence: CASSLQYRGGEQFF.